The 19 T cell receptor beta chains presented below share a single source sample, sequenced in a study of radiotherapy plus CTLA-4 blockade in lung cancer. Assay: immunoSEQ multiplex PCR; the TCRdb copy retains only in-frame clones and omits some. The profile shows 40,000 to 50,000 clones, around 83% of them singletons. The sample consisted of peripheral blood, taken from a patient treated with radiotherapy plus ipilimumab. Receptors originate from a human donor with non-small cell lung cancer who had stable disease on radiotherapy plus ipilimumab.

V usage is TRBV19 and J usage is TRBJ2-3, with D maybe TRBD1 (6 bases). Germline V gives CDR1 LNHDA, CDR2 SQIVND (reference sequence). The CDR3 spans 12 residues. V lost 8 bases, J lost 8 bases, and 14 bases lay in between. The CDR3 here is CASGGQRSTQYF. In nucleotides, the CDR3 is TGTGCCAGTGGGGGCCAGAGGTCTACGCAGTATTTT.

CDR3 sequence reads: CASSIDPGADGYTF. As DNA, the CDR3 is TGTGCCAGTAGTATAGATCCAGGGGCGGATGGCTACACCTTC. The chain recombines TRBV19 with TRBJ1-2, with D possibly matching TRBD1 (6 bases). Trimming took 0 bases from V and 6 from J, leaving 11 bases between them. The CDR3 is made up of 14 amino acids. Germline assignment: CDR1 LNHDA and CDR2 SQIVND (reference sequence).

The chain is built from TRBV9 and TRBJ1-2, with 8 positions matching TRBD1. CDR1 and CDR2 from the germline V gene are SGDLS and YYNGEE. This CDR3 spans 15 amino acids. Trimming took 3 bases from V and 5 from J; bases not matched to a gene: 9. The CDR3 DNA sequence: TGTGCCAGCAGCGCCGTGGCAGGGGGCGCGTATGGCTACACCTTC. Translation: CASSAVAGGAYGYTF.

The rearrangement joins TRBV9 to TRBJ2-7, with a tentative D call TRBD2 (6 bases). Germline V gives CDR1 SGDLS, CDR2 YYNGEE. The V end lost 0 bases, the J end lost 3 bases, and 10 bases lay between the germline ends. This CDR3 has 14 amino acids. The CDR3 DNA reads TGTGCCAGCAGCGTAGGGTTGGGGGGCTACGAGCAGTACTTC. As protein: CASSVGLGGYEQYF. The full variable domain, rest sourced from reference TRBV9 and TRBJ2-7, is DSGVTQTPKHLITATGQRVTLRCSPRSGDLSVYWYQQSLDQGLQFLIQYYNGEERAKGNILERFSAQQFPDLHSELNLSSLELGDSALYFCASSVGLGGYEQYFGPGTRLTVT.

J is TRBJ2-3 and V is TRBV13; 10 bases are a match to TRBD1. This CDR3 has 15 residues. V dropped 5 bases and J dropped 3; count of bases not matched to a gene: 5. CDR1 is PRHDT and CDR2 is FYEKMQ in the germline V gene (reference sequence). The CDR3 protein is CASSRGQGFTDTQYF. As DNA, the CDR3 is TGTGCCAGCAGCCGGGGACAGGGGTTTACAGATACGCAGTATTTT. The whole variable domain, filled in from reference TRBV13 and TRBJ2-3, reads AAGVIQSPRHLIKEKRETATLKCYPIPRHDTVYWYQQGPGQDPQFLISFYEKMQSDKGSIPDRFSAQQFSDYHSELNMSSLELGDSALYFCASSRGQGFTDTQYFGPGTRLTVL.

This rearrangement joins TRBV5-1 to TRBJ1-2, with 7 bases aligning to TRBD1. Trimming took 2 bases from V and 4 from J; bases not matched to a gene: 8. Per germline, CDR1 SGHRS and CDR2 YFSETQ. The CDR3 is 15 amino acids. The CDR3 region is CASSFGASGGYGYTF. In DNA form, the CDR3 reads TGCGCCAGCAGCTTCGGCGCCTCAGGGGGCTATGGCTACACCTTC.

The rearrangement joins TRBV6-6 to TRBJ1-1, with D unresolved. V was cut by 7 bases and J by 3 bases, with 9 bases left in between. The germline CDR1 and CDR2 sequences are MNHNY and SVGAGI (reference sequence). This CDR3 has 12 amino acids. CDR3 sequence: CASKEGYTEAFF. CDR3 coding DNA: TGTGCCAGCAAGGAGGGATACACTGAAGCTTTCTTT.

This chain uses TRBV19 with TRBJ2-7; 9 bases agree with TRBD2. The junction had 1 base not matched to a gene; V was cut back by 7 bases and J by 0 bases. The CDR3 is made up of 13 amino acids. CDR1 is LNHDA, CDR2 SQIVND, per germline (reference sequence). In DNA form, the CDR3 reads TGTGCCAGTACTAGCGGGAACTCCTACGAGCAGTACTTC. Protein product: CASTSGNSYEQYF.

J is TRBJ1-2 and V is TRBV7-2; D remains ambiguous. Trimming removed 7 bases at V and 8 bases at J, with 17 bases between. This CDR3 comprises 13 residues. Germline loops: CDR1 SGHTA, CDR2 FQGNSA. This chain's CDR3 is CASTVPGDQGYTF. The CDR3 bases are TGTGCCAGCACCGTCCCGGGAGACCAAGGCTACACCTTC.

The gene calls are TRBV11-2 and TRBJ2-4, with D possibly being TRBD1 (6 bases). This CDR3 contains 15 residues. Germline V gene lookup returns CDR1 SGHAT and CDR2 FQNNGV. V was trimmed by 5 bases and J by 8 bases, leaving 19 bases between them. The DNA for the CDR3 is TGTGCCAGCAGCCGGCCTATGGGGGCATTAGACATTCAGTACTTC. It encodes CASSRPMGALDIQYF.

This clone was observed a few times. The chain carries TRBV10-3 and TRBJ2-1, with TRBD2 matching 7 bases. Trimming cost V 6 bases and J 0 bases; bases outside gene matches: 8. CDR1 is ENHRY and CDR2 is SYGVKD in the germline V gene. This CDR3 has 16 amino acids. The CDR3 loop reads CAISLAEASSYNEQFF. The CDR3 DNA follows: TGTGCCATCAGCCTAGCGGAGGCTAGCTCCTACAATGAGCAGTTCTTC.

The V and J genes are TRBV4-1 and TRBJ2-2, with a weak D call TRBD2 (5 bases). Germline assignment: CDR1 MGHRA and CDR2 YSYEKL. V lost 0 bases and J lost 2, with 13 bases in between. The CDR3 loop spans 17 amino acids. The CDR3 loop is CASSQDLAGSNTGELFF. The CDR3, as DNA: TGCGCCAGCAGCCAAGATCTCGCGGGCAGTAACACCGGGGAGCTGTTTTTT.

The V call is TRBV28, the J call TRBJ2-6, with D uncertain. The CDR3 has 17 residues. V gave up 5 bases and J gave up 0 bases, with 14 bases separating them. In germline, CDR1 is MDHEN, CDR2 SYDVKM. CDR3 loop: CASSTPTVSSGANVLTF. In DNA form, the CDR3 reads TGTGCCAGCAGTACCCCCACAGTTAGCTCTGGGGCCAACGTCCTGACTTTC.

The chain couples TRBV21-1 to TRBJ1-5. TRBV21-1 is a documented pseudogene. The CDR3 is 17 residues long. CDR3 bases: TGTGCCAGCAGCAAAGACCATGGAGGGGTGAAGGATCAGCCCCAGCATTTT. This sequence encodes CASSKDHGGVKDQPQHF.

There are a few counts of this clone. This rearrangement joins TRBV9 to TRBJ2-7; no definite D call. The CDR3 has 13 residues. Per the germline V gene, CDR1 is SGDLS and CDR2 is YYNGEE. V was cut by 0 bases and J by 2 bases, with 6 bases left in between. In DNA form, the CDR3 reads TGTGCCAGCAGCGTAGGGGCAGCCTACGAGCAGTACTTC. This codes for CASSVGAAYEQYF.

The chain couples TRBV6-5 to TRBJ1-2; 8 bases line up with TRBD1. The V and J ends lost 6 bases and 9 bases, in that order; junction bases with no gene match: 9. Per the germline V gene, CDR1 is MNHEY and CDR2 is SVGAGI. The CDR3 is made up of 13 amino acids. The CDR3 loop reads CASSQGAWRRYTF. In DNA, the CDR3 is TGTGCCAGCAGCCAGGGGGCCTGGAGGCGCTACACCTTC.

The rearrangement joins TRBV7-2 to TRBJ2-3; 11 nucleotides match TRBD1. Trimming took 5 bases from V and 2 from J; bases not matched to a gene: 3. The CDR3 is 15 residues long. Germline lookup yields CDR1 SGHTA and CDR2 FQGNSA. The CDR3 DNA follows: TGTGCCAGCAGCCCGGGACAGGGGGACACAGATACGCAGTATTTT. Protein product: CASSPGQGDTDTQYF.

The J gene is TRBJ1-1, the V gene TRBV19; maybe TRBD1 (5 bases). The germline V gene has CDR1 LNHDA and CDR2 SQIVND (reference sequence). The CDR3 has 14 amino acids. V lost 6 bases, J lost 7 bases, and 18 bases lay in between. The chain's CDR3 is CASRPHKNGGEAFF. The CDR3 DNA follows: TGTGCCAGTAGGCCCCATAAGAACGGGGGTGAAGCTTTCTTT.

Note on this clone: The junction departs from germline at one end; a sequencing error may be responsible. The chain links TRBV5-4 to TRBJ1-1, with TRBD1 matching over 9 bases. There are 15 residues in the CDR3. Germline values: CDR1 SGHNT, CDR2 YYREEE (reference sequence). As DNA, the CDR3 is TGTGCCGGCAGCTTGGCAGGACAGGGGAGGAATGAAGCTTTCTTT. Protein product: CAGSLAGQGRNEAFF.